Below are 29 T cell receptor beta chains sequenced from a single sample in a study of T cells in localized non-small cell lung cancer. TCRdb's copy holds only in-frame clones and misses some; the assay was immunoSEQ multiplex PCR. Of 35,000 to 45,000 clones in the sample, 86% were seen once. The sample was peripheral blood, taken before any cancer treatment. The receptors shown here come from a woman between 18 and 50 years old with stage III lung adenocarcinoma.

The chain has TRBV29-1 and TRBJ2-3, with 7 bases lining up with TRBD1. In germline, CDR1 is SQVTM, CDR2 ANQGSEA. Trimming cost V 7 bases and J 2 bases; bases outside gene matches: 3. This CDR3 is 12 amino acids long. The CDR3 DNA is TGCAGCGGGGGACAGAACACAGATACGCAGTATTTT. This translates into CSGGQNTDTQYF.

DNA for the CDR3: TGTGCCAGCAGCTGGGACAGGATGGATGAGCAGTTCTTC. This sequence encodes CASSWDRMDEQFF. V gene TRBV5-6 combines with J gene TRBJ2-1; 8 nucleotides match TRBD1. The germline V gene encodes CDR1 SGHDT and CDR2 YYEEEE. The CDR3 sequence is 13 residues long. The trim removed 3 bases at V and 8 bases at J, leaving 4 bases unmatched.

CDR3 DNA sequence: TGTGCCAGTACCAGAGAGGACAGTAACTATGGCTACACCTTC. This gives the protein CASTREDSNYGYTF. The gene calls are TRBV19 and TRBJ1-2, with a possible D match to TRBD1 (6 bases). The CDR3 is made up of 14 amino acids. V was pared by 7 bases and J by 1 base, with 13 bases between. Germline V gene data show CDR1 as LNHDA and CDR2 as SQIVND (reference sequence).

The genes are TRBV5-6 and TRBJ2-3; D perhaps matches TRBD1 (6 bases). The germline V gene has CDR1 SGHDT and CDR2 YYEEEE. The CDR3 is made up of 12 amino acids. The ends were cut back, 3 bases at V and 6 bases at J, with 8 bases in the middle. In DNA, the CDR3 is TGTGCCAGCAGCTACAGGGCCGATACGCAGTATTTT. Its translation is CASSYRADTQYF.

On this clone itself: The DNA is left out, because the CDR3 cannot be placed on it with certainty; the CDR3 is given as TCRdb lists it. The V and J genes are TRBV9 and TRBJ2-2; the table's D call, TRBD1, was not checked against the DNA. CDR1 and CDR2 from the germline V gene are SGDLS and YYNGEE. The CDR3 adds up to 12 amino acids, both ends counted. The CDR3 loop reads CASSVAQGAMFF.

The CDR3 spells CASSPQGLAPDTQYF. The CDR3, as DNA: TGTGCCAGCAGCCCGCAAGGACTAGCGCCGGATACGCAGTATTTT. The chain links TRBV5-5 to TRBJ2-3; 9 bases are shared with TRBD2. CDR3 size: 15 residues. Per the germline V gene, CDR1 is SGHKS and CDR2 is YYEKEE (reference sequence). The V and J ends lost 4 bases and 6 bases, in that order; junction bases with no gene match: 9. Full variable domain (rest looked up from reference TRBV5-5 and TRBJ2-3): DAGVTQSPTHLIKTRGQQVTLRCSPISGHKSVSWYQQVLGQGPQFIFQYYEKEERGRGNFPDRFSARQFPNYSSELNVNALLLGDSALYLCASSPQGLAPDTQYFGPGTRLTVL.

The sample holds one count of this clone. The CDR3 loop is CASSSGTENTEAFF. The CDR3 DNA sequence: TGTGCCAGCAGTAGCGGGACAGAGAACACTGAAGCTTTCTTT. The chain combines TRBV6-5 with TRBJ1-1; TRBD1 matches at 7 bases. V lost 5 bases to trimming and J lost 1 base; unmatched junction nucleotides: 4. CDR3 size: 14 residues. Per germline, CDR1 MNHEY and CDR2 SVGAGI.

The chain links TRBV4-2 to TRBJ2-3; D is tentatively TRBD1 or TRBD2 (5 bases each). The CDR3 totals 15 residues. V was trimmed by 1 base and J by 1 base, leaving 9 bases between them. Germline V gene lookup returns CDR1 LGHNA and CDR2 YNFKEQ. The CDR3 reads CASSQARGGTDTQYF. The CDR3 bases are TGTGCCAGCAGCCAAGCCCGAGGGGGCACAGATACGCAGTATTTT.

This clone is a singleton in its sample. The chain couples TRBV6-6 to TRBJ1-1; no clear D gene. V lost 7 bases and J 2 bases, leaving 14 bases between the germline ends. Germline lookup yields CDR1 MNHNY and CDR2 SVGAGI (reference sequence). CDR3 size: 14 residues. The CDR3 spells CASTRGRANTEAFF. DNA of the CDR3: TGTGCCAGCACCCGCGGGCGGGCTAACACTGAAGCTTTCTTT.

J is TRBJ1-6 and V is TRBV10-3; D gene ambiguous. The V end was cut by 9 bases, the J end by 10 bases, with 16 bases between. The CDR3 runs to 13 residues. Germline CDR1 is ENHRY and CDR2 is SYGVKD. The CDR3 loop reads CAMMREVGSPLHF. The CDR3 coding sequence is TGTGCCATGATGAGGGAGGTTGGGTCACCCCTCCACTTT.

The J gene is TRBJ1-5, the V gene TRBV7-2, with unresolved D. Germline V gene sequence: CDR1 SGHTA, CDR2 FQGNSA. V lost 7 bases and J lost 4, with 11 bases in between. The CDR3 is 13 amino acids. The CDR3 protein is CASNMDGNQPQHF. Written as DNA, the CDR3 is TGTGCCAGCAACATGGACGGAAATCAGCCCCAGCATTTT.

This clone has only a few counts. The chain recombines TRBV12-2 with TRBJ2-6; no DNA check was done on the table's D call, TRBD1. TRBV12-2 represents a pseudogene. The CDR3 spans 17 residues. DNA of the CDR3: TGTGCAAGTCGCTCCCCTGAACAGGGGGCTGGGGCCAACGTCCTGACTTTC. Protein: CASRSPEQGAGANVLTF.

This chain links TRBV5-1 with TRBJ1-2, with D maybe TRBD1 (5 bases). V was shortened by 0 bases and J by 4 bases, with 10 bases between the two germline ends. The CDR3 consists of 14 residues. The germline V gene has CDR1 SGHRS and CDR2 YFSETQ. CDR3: CASSLGDGTYGYTF. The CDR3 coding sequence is TGCGCCAGCAGCTTGGGGGACGGGACCTATGGCTACACCTTC.

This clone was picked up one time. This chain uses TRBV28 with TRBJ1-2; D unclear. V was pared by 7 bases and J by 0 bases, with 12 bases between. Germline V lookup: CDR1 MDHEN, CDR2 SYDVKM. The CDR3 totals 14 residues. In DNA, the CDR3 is TGTGCCAGCAATGAAGAGCCAGCTAACTATGGCTACACCTTC. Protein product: CASNEEPANYGYTF.

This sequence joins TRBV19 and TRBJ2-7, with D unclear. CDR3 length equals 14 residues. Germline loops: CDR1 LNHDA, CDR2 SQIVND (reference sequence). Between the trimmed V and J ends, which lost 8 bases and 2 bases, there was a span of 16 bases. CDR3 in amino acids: CASSRRAIPYEQYF. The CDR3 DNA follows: TGTGCCAGTTCCAGAAGGGCGATCCCCTACGAGCAGTACTTC.

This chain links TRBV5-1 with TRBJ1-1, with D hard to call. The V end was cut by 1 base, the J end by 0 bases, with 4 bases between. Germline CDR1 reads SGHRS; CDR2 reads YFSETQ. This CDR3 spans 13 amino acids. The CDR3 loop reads CASSLTVNTEAFF. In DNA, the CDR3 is TGCGCCAGCAGCTTGACGGTGAACACTGAAGCTTTCTTT.

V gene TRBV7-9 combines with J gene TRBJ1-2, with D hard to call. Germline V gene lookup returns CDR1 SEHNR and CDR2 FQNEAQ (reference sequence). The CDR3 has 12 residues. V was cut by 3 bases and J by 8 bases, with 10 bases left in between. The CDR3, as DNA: TGTGCCAGCAGCTTGGGGTCAGAGGGCTACACCTTC. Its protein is CASSLGSEGYTF.

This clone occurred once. The CDR3 sequence is CASGLDRLAGDTDTQYF. CDR3 sequence (DNA): TGTGCTAGTGGTTTGGACAGACTAGCGGGGGACACAGATACGCAGTATTTT. This sequence joins TRBV12-5 and TRBJ2-3; 12 nucleotides agree with TRBD2. After removal of 1 base from V and 2 bases from J, the junction contained 4 bases not matched to a gene. The CDR3 loop spans 17 amino acids. Germline assignment: CDR1 LGHNT and CDR2 FRNRAP.

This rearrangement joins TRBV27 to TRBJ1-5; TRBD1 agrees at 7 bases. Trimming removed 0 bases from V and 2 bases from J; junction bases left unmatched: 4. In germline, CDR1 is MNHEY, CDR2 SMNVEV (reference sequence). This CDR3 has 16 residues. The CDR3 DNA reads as TGTGCCAGCAGTTTATCGGGGACAGAACGCAATCAGCCCCAGCATTTT. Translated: CASSLSGTERNQPQHF.

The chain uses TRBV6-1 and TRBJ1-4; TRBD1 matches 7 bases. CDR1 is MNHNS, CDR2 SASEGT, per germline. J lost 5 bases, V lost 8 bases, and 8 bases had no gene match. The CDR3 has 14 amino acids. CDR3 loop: CASGDSGRNEKLFF. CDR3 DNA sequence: TGTGCCAGCGGGGACAGTGGGAGAAATGAAAAACTGTTTTTT.

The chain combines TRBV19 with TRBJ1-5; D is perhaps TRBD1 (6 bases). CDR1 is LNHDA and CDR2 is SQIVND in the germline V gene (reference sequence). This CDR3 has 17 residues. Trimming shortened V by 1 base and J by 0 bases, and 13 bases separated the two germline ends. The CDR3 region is CASSIVSGAYSNQPQHF. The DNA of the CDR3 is TGTGCCAGTAGTATAGTCTCAGGGGCGTATAGCAATCAGCCCCAGCATTTT.

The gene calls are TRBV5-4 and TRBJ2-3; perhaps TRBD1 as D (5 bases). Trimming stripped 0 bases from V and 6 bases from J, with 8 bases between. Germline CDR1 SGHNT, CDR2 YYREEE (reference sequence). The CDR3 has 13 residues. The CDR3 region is CASSLVRVDTQYF. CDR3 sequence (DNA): TGTGCCAGCAGCTTGGTCAGGGTGGATACGCAGTATTTT.

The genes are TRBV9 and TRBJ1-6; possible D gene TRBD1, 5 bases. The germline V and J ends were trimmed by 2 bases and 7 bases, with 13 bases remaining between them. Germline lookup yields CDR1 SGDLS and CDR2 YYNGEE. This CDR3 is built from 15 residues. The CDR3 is CASSVSRGSNSPLHF. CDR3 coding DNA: TGTGCCAGCAGCGTGAGTCGGGGGTCAAATTCACCCCTCCACTTT.

DNA for the CDR3: TGTGCCAGCAGCACCCGACAGGGAACTGGAAACACCATATATTTT. Its protein is CASSTRQGTGNTIYF. This chain links TRBV13 with TRBJ1-3; 7 bases map to TRBD1. Germline lookup yields CDR1 PRHDT and CDR2 FYEKMQ (reference sequence). The CDR3 spans 15 residues. J lost 2 bases, V lost 5 bases, and 6 bases had no gene match.

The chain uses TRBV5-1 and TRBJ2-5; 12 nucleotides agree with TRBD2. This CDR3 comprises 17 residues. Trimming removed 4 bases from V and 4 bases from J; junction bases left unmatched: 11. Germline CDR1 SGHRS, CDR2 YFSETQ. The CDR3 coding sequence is TGCGCCAGCAGCATGGCCCGGGAGACTAGCGGGGGAGAGACCCAGTACTTC. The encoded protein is CASSMARETSGGETQYF.

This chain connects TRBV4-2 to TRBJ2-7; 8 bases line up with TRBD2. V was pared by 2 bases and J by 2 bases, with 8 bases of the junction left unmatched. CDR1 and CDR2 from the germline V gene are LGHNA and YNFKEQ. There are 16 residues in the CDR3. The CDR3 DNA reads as TGTGCCAGCAGCCAATCCCTCTCCGGGGGGGCCTACGAGCAGTACTTC. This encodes CASSQSLSGGAYEQYF.

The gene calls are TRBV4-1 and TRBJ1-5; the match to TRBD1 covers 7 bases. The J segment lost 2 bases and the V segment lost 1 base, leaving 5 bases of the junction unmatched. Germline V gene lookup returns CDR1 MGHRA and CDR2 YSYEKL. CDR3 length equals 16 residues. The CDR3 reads CASSQGIDRGNQPQHF. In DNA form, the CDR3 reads TGCGCCAGCAGCCAAGGAATTGACAGGGGCAATCAGCCCCAGCATTTT.

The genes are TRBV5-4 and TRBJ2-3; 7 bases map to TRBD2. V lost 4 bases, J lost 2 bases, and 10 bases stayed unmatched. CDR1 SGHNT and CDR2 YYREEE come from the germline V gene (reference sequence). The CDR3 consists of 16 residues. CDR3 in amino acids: CASSALGRAYTDTQYF. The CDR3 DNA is TGTGCCAGCAGCGCCCTGGGGAGGGCCTACACAGATACGCAGTATTTT.

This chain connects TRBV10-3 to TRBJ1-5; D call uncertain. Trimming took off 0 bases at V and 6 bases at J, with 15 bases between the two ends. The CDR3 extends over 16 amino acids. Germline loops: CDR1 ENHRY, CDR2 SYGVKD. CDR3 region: CAISESILGGRQPQHF. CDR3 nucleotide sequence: TGTGCCATCAGTGAGTCTATACTAGGTGGGCGTCAGCCCCAGCATTTT.